This is a list of T cell receptor beta chains from one sample in a study of TIL therapy for anti-PD-1-resistant metastatic lung cancer. Clones were sequenced by immunoSEQ multiplex PCR, and TCRdb holds only the in-frame ones, with some missing. There are under 55,000 clones in the sample; around three quarters occur only once, and under 5.5% lies in the top ten. Sequences were derived from blood, sampled at baseline. These receptors were collected from a woman between 30 and 80 years old with non-small cell lung cancer. Each CDR3 is given with its conserved first and last residue. D genes are given only for firm matches. Rows give clone size only sometimes, using once, few, many, or a class for an expanded clone.

cdr3_nt: TGCGCCAGTAGCTATCAAGGGTACGGGGCAGATACGCAGTATTTT
cdr3_aa: CASSYQGYGADTQYF
d_call: NA
v_call: TRBV4-1
j_call: TRBJ2-3
clone_size: once

cdr3_nt: TGTGCCAGTAGTATTCAGGGAAGCGGGTCACCCCTCCACTTT
cdr3_aa: CASSIQGSGSPLHF
d_call: NA
v_call: TRBV19
j_call: TRBJ1-6
clone_size: NA

cdr3_nt: TGTGCCAGCAGCTTCCAGGCCTCGAACACCGGGGAGCTGTTTTTT
cdr3_aa: CASSFQASNTGELFF
d_call: NA
v_call: TRBV7-2
j_call: TRBJ2-2
clone_size: NA

cdr3_nt: TGTGCCAGCAGCTTAGGGGTGGCAGGGGGCGACACTGAAGCTTTCTTT
cdr3_aa: CASSLGVAGGDTEAFF
d_call: TRBD1
v_call: TRBV11-3
j_call: TRBJ1-1
clone_size: NA

cdr3_nt: TGTGCCAGCAGCTTAGATGGCGGGGGGGCGGAGACCCAGTACTTC
cdr3_aa: CASSLDGGGAETQYF
d_call: TRBD2
v_call: TRBV7-2
j_call: TRBJ2-5
clone_size: NA

cdr3_nt: TGTGCCAGCAGCTCGCAATCGGGCACCGCGATGGGGGAGCAGTACTTC
cdr3_aa: CASSSQSGTAMGEQYF
d_call: NA
v_call: TRBV7-3
j_call: TRBJ2-7
clone_size: NA

cdr3_nt: TGTGCCTGGAGTATATGGGCCCCCGGTGAAGCTTTCTTT
cdr3_aa: CAWSIWAPGEAFF
d_call: NA
v_call: TRBV30
j_call: TRBJ1-1
clone_size: few

cdr3_nt: TGCGCCAGCAGCCAAGAGGGACAGACCTACAATGAGCAGTTCTTC
cdr3_aa: CASSQEGQTYNEQFF
d_call: TRBD1
v_call: TRBV4-3
j_call: TRBJ2-1
clone_size: NA

cdr3_nt: TGTGCCAGCAGCCAAGGGGAAGTCCAACCTCATCAGCCCCAGCATTTT
cdr3_aa: CASSQGEVQPHQPQHF
d_call: NA
v_call: TRBV14
j_call: TRBJ1-5
clone_size: once

cdr3_nt: TGTGCCATCAGTGACAGGGAGAATCAGCCCCAGCATTTT
cdr3_aa: CAISDRENQPQHF
d_call: NA
v_call: TRBV10-3
j_call: TRBJ1-5
clone_size: few

cdr3_nt: TGCAGCGTTGGGGACGTAGGCTATGGCTACACCTTC
cdr3_aa: CSVGDVGYGYTF
d_call: NA
v_call: TRBV29-1
j_call: TRBJ1-2
clone_size: few

cdr3_nt: TGTGCCAGCAGTTTTCAGGGGGCTCAGGGTAATGAAAAACTGTTTTTT
cdr3_aa: CASSFQGAQGNEKLFF
d_call: TRBD1
v_call: TRBV28
j_call: TRBJ1-4
clone_size: NA

cdr3_nt: TGTGCCAGTAGTATGGTGGGACCGGGCAATCAGCCCCAGCATTTT
cdr3_aa: CASSMVGPGNQPQHF
d_call: NA
v_call: TRBV19
j_call: TRBJ1-5
clone_size: few

cdr3_nt: TGTGCCAGCAGTGAGGCGGGTGGTGAGCAGTACTTC
cdr3_aa: CASSEAGGEQYF
d_call: NA
v_call: TRBV2
j_call: TRBJ2-5
clone_size: NA

cdr3_nt: TGTGCCAGCAGCTTATCAGGGGCGGGGAATTCACCCCTCCACTTT
cdr3_aa: CASSLSGAGNSPLHF
d_call: NA
v_call: TRBV7-9
j_call: TRBJ1-6
clone_size: NA

cdr3_nt: TGTGCCAGCAGTGCCCACCCGGCAGCTATCAATAATTCACCCCTCCACTTT
cdr3_aa: CASSAHPAAINNSPLHF
d_call: NA
v_call: TRBV6-1
j_call: TRBJ1-6
clone_size: few

cdr3_nt: TGTGCCAGCAGTGAACAGGGGGCAAGCTATGGCTACACCTTC
cdr3_aa: CASSEQGASYGYTF
d_call: TRBD1
v_call: TRBV2
j_call: TRBJ1-2
clone_size: NA

cdr3_nt: TGTGCCAGCAGTGTAGGGGCTGAAGCTTTCTTT
cdr3_aa: CASSVGAEAFF
d_call: NA
v_call: TRBV2
j_call: TRBJ1-1
clone_size: NA

cdr3_nt: TGCGCCAGCAGCTGGAGGGGACGGGAAGCGGAGCAGTACTTC
cdr3_aa: CASSWRGREAEQYF
d_call: NA
v_call: TRBV5-1
j_call: TRBJ2-5
clone_size: NA

cdr3_nt: TGTGCCAGCAGCCAAGATCCTGTTCGTACGGAGCTGTTTTTT
cdr3_aa: CASSQDPVRTELFF
d_call: NA
v_call: TRBV14
j_call: TRBJ2-2
clone_size: NA

cdr3_nt: TGTGCCAGCAGGCAGGGACAGGACTCTGGGGCCAACGTCCTGACTTTC
cdr3_aa: CASRQGQDSGANVLTF
d_call: TRBD1
v_call: TRBV7-9
j_call: TRBJ2-6
clone_size: NA

cdr3_nt: TGTGCCAGCAGCTGGACAGGGGAACCCAATCAGCCCCAGCATTTT
cdr3_aa: CASSWTGEPNQPQHF
d_call: TRBD1
v_call: TRBV9
j_call: TRBJ1-5
clone_size: NA

cdr3_nt: TGTGCCAGCAGCCAAGCCGACAGGACTACAGGAGAGACCCAGTACTTC
cdr3_aa: CASSQADRTTGETQYF
d_call: NA
v_call: TRBV14
j_call: TRBJ2-5
clone_size: once

cdr3_nt: TGTGCCTCCCCTCGACAGGGTTCCTACGAGCAGTACTTC
cdr3_aa: CASPRQGSYEQYF
d_call: TRBD1
v_call: TRBV30
j_call: TRBJ2-7
clone_size: few

cdr3_nt: TGTGCCAGCAGCTTAATCCCGACGACTAGCACAGATACGCAGTATTTT
cdr3_aa: CASSLIPTTSTDTQYF
d_call: NA
v_call: TRBV7-2
j_call: TRBJ2-3
clone_size: NA

cdr3_nt: TGTGCCAGCAGCTTAATCGGCGGGGGGCCGTACTTC
cdr3_aa: CASSLIGGGPYF
d_call: TRBD2
v_call: TRBV7-2
j_call: TRBJ2-5
clone_size: NA

cdr3_nt: TGTGCCAGCAGCTTTGGACAGAGTAATGAAAAACTGTTTTTT
cdr3_aa: CASSFGQSNEKLFF
d_call: NA
v_call: TRBV5-4
j_call: TRBJ1-4
clone_size: NA

cdr3_nt: TGCGCCAGCAAAAACGAGGGGGCTGGAAACACCATATATTTT
cdr3_aa: CASKNEGAGNTIYF
d_call: NA
v_call: TRBV5-1
j_call: TRBJ1-3
clone_size: NA

cdr3_nt: TGTGCCAGTAGTATTCAGGGCGGGGAGCTGTTTTTT
cdr3_aa: CASSIQGGELFF
d_call: NA
v_call: TRBV19
j_call: TRBJ2-2
clone_size: NA

cdr3_nt: TGTGCCAGCAGCTCCTTCAGGGGCCCAACTAACTATGGCTACACCTTC
cdr3_aa: CASSSFRGPTNYGYTF
d_call: NA
v_call: TRBV7-9
j_call: TRBJ1-2
clone_size: NA

cdr3_nt: TGTGCCAGCAGCTTAGAAACTACCTATGGCTACACCTTC
cdr3_aa: CASSLETTYGYTF
d_call: NA
v_call: TRBV7-9
j_call: TRBJ1-2
clone_size: NA

cdr3_nt: TGTGCCAGCAGTGAAAGAGGCAGCTCTGGAAACACCATATATTTT
cdr3_aa: CASSERGSSGNTIYF
d_call: NA
v_call: TRBV25-1
j_call: TRBJ1-3
clone_size: NA